The rows below give T cell receptor beta chains drawn from one sample of a study of identifying expanded T cells in peripheral blood. The repertoire was sequenced with immunoSEQ multiplex PCR; TCRdb's copy has only in-frame clones and lacks some. Of approximately 110,000 clones listed, 75% to 90% are singletons. Sequencing used blood. The receptor source for this set is a person aged 18 to 69 in good health. CDR3s include the opening cysteine and the closing phenylalanine or tryptophan. D genes are given only for firm matches. Some rows have no size entry. The others give once, few or many, or a class for an expanded clone.

j_gene,v_gene,d_gene,abundance,CDR3nt,CDR3aa
TRBJ1-2,TRBV5-6,TRBD1,NA,TGTGCCAGCAGCCCAGGGACAGCGGATGTCTATGGCTACACCTTC,CASSPGTADVYGYTF
TRBJ2-3,TRBV29-1,TRBD1,NA,TGCAGCGCAGACAGAGGGGGCTCGATAAGCACAGATACGCAGTATTTT,CSADRGGSISTDTQYF
TRBJ2-1,TRBV28,NA,NA,TGTGCCAGCAGCTTACTGGGGGGCGAGCAGTTCTTC,CASSLLGGEQFF
TRBJ1-2,TRBV15,NA,NA,TGTGCCACCAGCAGAGAGGGAGCCATACACTATGGCTACACCTTC,CATSREGAIHYGYTF
TRBJ2-3,TRBV29-1,NA,NA,TGCAGCGGATACTCAGGAGATACGCAGTATTTT,CSGYSGDTQYF
TRBJ2-7,TRBV6-5,NA,NA,TGTGCCAGACGTCTTGCGGGACTCTCTTACGAGCAGTACTTC,CARRLAGLSYEQYF
TRBJ2-5,TRBV20-1,NA,NA,TGCAGTGCTAGGAGGGCCCAGACCCAGTACTTC,CSARRAQTQYF
TRBJ1-5,TRBV25-1,NA,NA,TGTGCCAGCAGCCCGGGGGAGGAGTATAGCAATCAGCCCCAGCATTTT,CASSPGEEYSNQPQHF
TRBJ1-6,TRBV10-3,NA,NA,TGTGCCATCAGTGTCGACCGGACACCCAATAATTCACCCCTCCACTTT,CAISVDRTPNNSPLHF
TRBJ2-7,TRBV19,NA,NA,TGTGCCAGTAGTAAGGACAGCTTCTACGAGCAGTACTTC,CASSKDSFYEQYF
TRBJ2-7,TRBV9,TRBD1,NA,TGTGCCAGCAGCGTCGATACAGGGGGATCGGACGAGCAGTACTTC,CASSVDTGGSDEQYF
TRBJ1-1,TRBV5-6,NA,NA,TGTGCCAGCAGTCGAGGTGGCCGAACTGAAGCTTTCTTT,CASSRGGRTEAFF
TRBJ1-3,TRBV7-2,NA,NA,TGTGCCAGCAGCCCGCGACCGATATCTGGAAACACCATATATTTT,CASSPRPISGNTIYF
TRBJ2-2,TRBV6-4,TRBD1,NA,TGTGCCAGCAGTGCACAGGGGGCGGCGAACACCGGGGAGCTGTTTTTT,CASSAQGAANTGELFF
TRBJ2-3,TRBV6-5,NA,NA,TGTGCCAGCAGTCCCAGCCTTGGGACGCAGTATTTT,CASSPSLGTQYF
TRBJ1-2,TRBV9,NA,NA,TGTGCCAGCAGCAGTGCTGGCAGCCCCGGGGGGACTCGCTATGGCTACACCTTC,CASSSAGSPGGTRYGYTF
TRBJ2-4,TRBV5-4,NA,NA,TGTGCCAGCAGCCAGGAACTAGCCAAAAACATTCAGTACTTC,CASSQELAKNIQYF
TRBJ2-2,TRBV19,TRBD2,NA,TGTGCCAGCTCCGGCGGACTAGCGGGGTTCTCCGGGGAGCTGTTTTTT,CASSGGLAGFSGELFF
TRBJ2-5,TRBV5-1,NA,NA,TGCGCCAGCAGCTTGCGAGAGACCCAGTACTTC,CASSLRETQYF
TRBJ2-4,TRBV6-1,NA,NA,TGTGCCAGCAGTGAACAGCGAGGGTATGGCCCCGCAATTCAGTACTTC,CASSEQRGYGPAIQYF
TRBJ1-1,TRBV12-5,NA,few,TGTGCTAGTGGTTTGGTACCCGGGGAGGGTTGGCAAGCTTTCTTT,CASGLVPGEGWQAFF
TRBJ2-7,TRBV5-4,TRBD1,NA,TGTGCCAGCAGCGCGGGACAGGGGGAAGGGGGCGAGCAGTACTTC,CASSAGQGEGGEQYF
TRBJ2-1,TRBV5-5,NA,NA,TGTGCCAGCAGCCCCAATGCCGGGAATGAGCAGTTCTTC,CASSPNAGNEQFF
TRBJ1-2,TRBV18,NA,NA,TGTGCCAGCTCAGGCTCGAAAGATGGCTACACCTTC,CASSGSKDGYTF
TRBJ1-5,TRBV5-1,NA,NA,TGCGCCAGCATCCTAACGGGCGGGATTAATCAGCCCCAGCATTTT,CASILTGGINQPQHF
TRBJ1-2,TRBV5-4,NA,NA,TGTGCCAGCAGCTTGTTCGGGACCAACTATGGCTACACCTTC,CASSLFGTNYGYTF
TRBJ1-2,TRBV25-1,TRBD1,NA,TGTGCCAGCAGTGAATCCCCCCGACAGGGGGCGGTTAGGAGTGGCTACACCTTC,CASSESPRQGAVRSGYTF
TRBJ1-2,TRBV4-3,NA,once,TGCGCCAGCAGCCAGGGGGGGGGCTATGGCTACACCTTC,CASSQGGGYGYTF
TRBJ2-5,TRBV28,TRBD2,NA,TGTGCCAGCAGTTTAGGGAGCGGGGGAGTACTCCAGACCCAGTACTTC,CASSLGSGGVLQTQYF
TRBJ2-7,TRBV7-9,NA,NA,TGTGCCTGGGACCTCCTCCCAAACTACGAGCAGTACTTC,CAWDLLPNYEQYF
TRBJ2-2,TRBV10-3,TRBD2,NA,TGTGCCATCAGCGACCCCACGGGTAGCGGGCGTACCGGGGAGCTGTTTTTT,CAISDPTGSGRTGELFF
TRBJ1-1,TRBV7-2,TRBD1,few,TGTGCCAGCAGTTGGACAGGGATGGGTGAAGCTTTCTTT,CASSWTGMGEAFF